These 20 T cell receptor beta chains came from one sample sequenced in a study of blood T cell repertoires in COVID-19. Only in-frame clones appear in the TCRdb table, and some are missing; sequencing was by immunoSEQ multiplex PCR. The table shows about 120,000 clones, with almost 90% occurring only once. Sequencing used peripheral blood. The receptors were sampled from a woman in her sixties or seventies with COVID-19, enrolled during active disease.

The V and J genes are TRBV3-1 (or the pseudogene TRBV3-2) and TRBJ2-7; the D is unclear. The germline CDR1 and CDR2 sequences are LGHDT and YNNKEL (reference sequence). V was trimmed by 8 bases and J by 4 bases, leaving 15 bases between them. The CDR3 runs to 13 residues. The CDR3 loop reads CASSWIRGYEQYF. For the CDR3, the DNA is TGTGCCAGCTCGTGGATTCGCGGTTACGAGCAGTACTTC.

V usage is TRBV19 and J usage is TRBJ1-1; D gene uncertain. Trimming stripped 3 bases from V and 2 bases from J, with 19 bases between. The CDR3 spans 17 residues. Germline CDR1 reads LNHDA; CDR2 reads SQIVND (reference sequence). The CDR3 loop is CASSIGSFGGKNTEAFF. CDR3 sequence (DNA): TGTGCCAGTAGTATTGGTAGTTTCGGAGGTAAAAACACTGAAGCTTTCTTT. The variable domain in full, with the rest retrieved from reference TRBV19 and TRBJ1-1, is DGGITQSPKYLFRKEGQNVTLSCEQNLNHDAMYWYRQDPGQGLRLIYYSQIVNDFQKGDIAEGYSVSREKKESFPLTVTSAQKNPTAFYLCASSIGSFGGKNTEAFFGQGTRLTVV.

This chain joins TRBV3-1 (or the pseudogene TRBV3-2) and TRBJ1-2, with D possibly matching TRBD1 (6 bases). Trimming stripped 1 base from V and 4 bases from J, with 13 bases between. This CDR3 comprises 15 residues. Per germline, CDR1 LGHDT and CDR2 YNNKEL (reference sequence). The CDR3 region has the DNA TGTGCCAGCAGCCAAGGCCCAGGGGCGGCCTATGGCTACACCTTC. Its protein product is CASSQGPGAAYGYTF.

The genes are TRBV9 and TRBJ2-1; D possibly corresponds to TRBD2 (6 bases). CDR3 length equals 13 residues. Germline V gene lookup returns CDR1 SGDLS and CDR2 YYNGEE. Trimming left V 7 bases short and J 5 bases short, with 13 bases between. The CDR3 protein is CASRGDSNNEQFF. In DNA, the CDR3 is TGTGCCAGCCGTGGGGACTCTAACAATGAGCAGTTCTTC.

This sequence joins TRBV7-2 and TRBJ1-1; 11 bases match TRBD1. V dropped 5 bases and J dropped 5; count of bases not matched to a gene: 4. Germline V gene sequence: CDR1 SGHTA, CDR2 FQGNSA. The CDR3 has 14 amino acids. The CDR3 region is CASSADRGRTEAFF. Written as DNA, the CDR3 is TGTGCCAGCAGCGCGGACAGGGGGCGGACTGAAGCTTTCTTT.

The chain has TRBV2 and TRBJ1-5; D may be TRBD1 (5 bases). The CDR3 has 15 residues. The V end lost 4 bases, the J end lost 0 bases, and 10 bases lay between the germline ends. The V gene's germline CDR1 is SNHLY and CDR2 FYNNEI. The DNA for the CDR3 is TGTGCCAGCAGTGCGGAGACAGTTAGCAATCAGCCCCAGCATTTT. This codes for CASSAETVSNQPQHF.

The chain carries TRBV19 and TRBJ1-6, with D possibly being TRBD1 (6 bases). The CDR3 covers 14 residues. With 3 bases removed from V and 7 bases from J, the gap between germline ends came to 10 bases. Germline V gene data show CDR1 as LNHDA and CDR2 as SQIVND (reference sequence). CDR3 protein: CASSIAGVNSPLHF. The CDR3 DNA reads TGTGCCAGTAGTATTGCAGGGGTAAATTCACCCCTCCACTTT.

The V gene is TRBV12-3 or TRBV12-4, the J gene TRBJ2-7, with D unclear. V was cut by 3 bases and J by 7 bases, with 7 bases left in between. The CDR3 has 11 residues. This chain's CDR3 is CASSFPGEQYF. The CDR3 nucleotides read TGTGCCAGCAGTTTCCCGGGTGAGCAGTACTTC.

The table lists this clone with a few counts. The chain has TRBV6-2 or TRBV6-3 and TRBJ2-6; 11 bases are shared with TRBD1. The CDR3 has 16 amino acids. V gave up 6 bases and J gave up 2 bases; unmatched junction bases: 3. Per the germline V gene, CDR1 is MNHEY and CDR2 is SVGEGT. CDR3 bases: TGTGCCAGCAGCCGGACAGGGGGCGCTGGGGCCAACGTCCTGACTTTC. Translating it yields CASSRTGGAGANVLTF.

In DNA, the CDR3 is TGTGCCAGCACAAAGCGGGGGGACCCCATCACAGATACGCAGTATTTT. It specifies CASTKRGDPITDTQYF. The chain employs TRBV18 and TRBJ2-3, with 9 bases matching TRBD2. Trimming took 8 bases from V and 2 from J; bases not matched to a gene: 11. This CDR3 is built from 16 residues. The V gene's germline CDR1 is KGHSH and CDR2 LQKENI.

The chain couples TRBV30 to TRBJ1-1, with 7 bases matching TRBD1. CDR3 size: 16 residues. Germline assignment: CDR1 GTSNPN and CDR2 SVGIG (reference sequence). V lost 3 bases, J lost 3 bases, and 13 bases stayed unmatched. DNA for the CDR3: TGTGCCTGGAGGGGCCCCACAGGGGCAACGGACACTGAAGCTTTCTTT. It yields the protein CAWRGPTGATDTEAFF. The full variable domain, rest sourced from reference TRBV30 and TRBJ1-1, is SQTIHQWPATLVQPVGSPLSLECTVEGTSNPNLYWYRQAAGRGLQLLFYSVGIGQISSEVPQNLSASRPQDRQFILSSKKLLLSDSGFYLCAWRGPTGATDTEAFFGQGTRLTVV.

The chain links TRBV19 to TRBJ2-1; D not certain. V was shortened by 1 base and J by 16 bases, with 14 bases between the two germline ends. Germline V gives CDR1 LNHDA, CDR2 SQIVND (reference sequence). This CDR3 has 12 amino acids. As DNA, the CDR3 is TGTGCCAGTAGTATAGGACAAGTCGAGCTCTTCTTC. Translation gives CASSIGQVELFF.

The chain joins TRBV11-3 to TRBJ1-5, with 9 bases fitting TRBD1. The germline CDR1 and CDR2 sequences are SGHNT and YENEEA. V lost 3 bases and J lost 7; bases outside the gene matches: 10. The CDR3 is 16 residues long. CDR3 nucleotides: TGTGCCAGCAGCTTCAACCGGGACAGGGTGGGACAGCCCCAGCATTTT. As protein: CASSFNRDRVGQPQHF.

The chain combines TRBV30 with TRBJ1-3; D call uncertain. Between the trimmed V and J ends, which lost 2 bases and 0 bases, there was a span of 14 bases. CDR1 is GTSNPN and CDR2 is SVGIG in the germline V gene (reference sequence). CDR3 length: 16 residues. In nucleotides, the CDR3 is TGTGCCTGGAGTTACCAATTTGCTACCTCTGGAAACACCATATATTTT. Translation: CAWSYQFATSGNTIYF.

The chain has TRBV5-5 and TRBJ2-1; 10 positions match TRBD2. The length of the CDR3 is 16 residues. Germline CDR1 and CDR2: SGHKS and YYEKEE (reference sequence). Trimming at V came to 3 bases and at J to 1 base, leaving 4 bases not matched to a gene. CDR3 region: CASSSLAGLSYNEQFF. The CDR3 DNA is TGTGCCAGCAGCTCACTAGCGGGGTTGTCCTACAATGAGCAGTTCTTC.

This rearrangement joins TRBV20-1 to TRBJ2-7, with D unresolved. CDR3 length: 14 residues. The V gene lost 3 bases and the J gene lost 7 bases, with 19 bases spanning the gap. Per the germline V gene, CDR1 is DFQATT and CDR2 is SNEGSKA (reference sequence). CDR3 coding DNA: TGCAGTGCTAGTTCCCGGATAGCCTTGTCGGAGCAGTACTTC. Its protein product is CSASSRIALSEQYF.

The V and J genes are TRBV7-2 and TRBJ2-1, with 10 bases that match TRBD2. V lost 3 bases and J lost 2; bases outside the gene matches: 4. Germline V CDR1 and CDR2: SGHTA, FQGNSA. The CDR3 loop spans 16 amino acids. CDR3 amino acids: CASSFTGTSAYNEQFF. CDR3 sequence (DNA): TGTGCCAGCAGCTTCACCGGGACTAGCGCCTACAATGAGCAGTTCTTC.

The chain is built from TRBV5-1 and TRBJ2-7; D might be TRBD1 (6 bases). The germline V gene encodes CDR1 SGHRS and CDR2 YFSETQ. CDR3 length equals 15 residues. V shed 4 bases and J shed 5 bases, with 19 bases lying between them. The CDR3 nucleotides are TGCGCCAGCAGCCGGGGTGCAGGGGAGTCCCACGAGCAGTACTTC. Translating it yields CASSRGAGESHEQYF.

The rearrangement links TRBV6-5 to TRBJ2-1; D is perhaps TRBD1 (7 bases). The CDR3 is 15 amino acids. Trimming stripped 4 bases from V and 8 bases from J, with 18 bases between. Germline loops: CDR1 MNHEY, CDR2 SVGAGI. The chain's CDR3 is CASSSEQGGGYEQFF. The DNA of the CDR3 is TGTGCCAGCAGTTCGGAGCAGGGGGGAGGCTATGAGCAGTTCTTC.

A single count supports this clone. The chain links TRBV6-2 or TRBV6-3 to TRBJ2-2; D possibly corresponds to TRBD1 (8 bases). The CDR3 length is 16 residues. Germline lookup yields CDR1 MNHEY and CDR2 SVGEGT. V gave up 5 bases and J gave up 4 bases, with 17 bases separating them. CDR3 protein: CASSPWTGRGTGELFF. The CDR3 coding sequence is TGTGCCAGCAGTCCATGGACAGGGAGGGGCACCGGGGAGCTGTTTTTT.